Listed below are T cell receptor beta chains from one sample, sequenced in a study of graft-versus-host responses after intestinal transplantation. Antigen specificity for these receptors is unknown. Using immunoSEQ multiplex PCR, the repertoire was profiled, and TCRdb retains in-frame clones only, with some absent. Altogether around 97,000 clones are present, 75% to 95% being singletons, with the ten largest covering more than 0.15%. This specimen was unstimulated CD4+ T cells sorted from spleen or lymph node cells, taken before transplant. These receptors were taken from a human donor who was the organ donor for an intestinal transplant. Both conserved end residues are part of each CDR3. Fields, in order: V gene, J gene, CDR3 protein.

v_gene: TRBV4-1
j_gene: TRBJ1-2
CDR3aa: CASTRSLEGYGYTF

v_gene: TRBV5-4
j_gene: TRBJ1-4
CDR3aa: CASSSNQGGEKLFF

v_gene: TRBV7-3
j_gene: TRBJ2-3
CDR3aa: CASSPRPLGGADTQYF

v_gene: TRBV6-1
j_gene: TRBJ1-1
CDR3aa: CASSSPPGVIEAFF

v_gene: TRBV7-9
j_gene: TRBJ1-1
CDR3aa: CASVSGREYHLEAFF

v_gene: TRBV4-1
j_gene: TRBJ2-3
CDR3aa: CASSQPTKGVAQYF

v_gene: TRBV5-1
j_gene: TRBJ2-3
CDR3aa: CASGRGTGPTSTDTQYF

v_gene: TRBV19
j_gene: TRBJ1-6
CDR3aa: CASTAGTRYSPLHF

v_gene: TRBV2
j_gene: TRBJ1-3
CDR3aa: CASTLPGSATGNTIYF

v_gene: TRBV4-1
j_gene: TRBJ2-5
CDR3aa: CASSPRGGGGNQETQYF

v_gene: TRBV7-2
j_gene: TRBJ1-6
CDR3aa: CASSWRGSNSPLHF

v_gene: TRBV2
j_gene: TRBJ1-6
CDR3aa: CASKVAAVNSPLHF

v_gene: TRBV7-9
j_gene: TRBJ1-1
CDR3aa: CASSLRRGFGTENTEAFF

v_gene: TRBV27
j_gene: TRBJ1-5
CDR3aa: CASSPPGQPQHF

v_gene: TRBV2
j_gene: TRBJ1-6
CDR3aa: CASSDMGQGFLSPLHF

v_gene: TRBV10-2
j_gene: TRBJ2-7
CDR3aa: CASIPTSGGPHEQYF

v_gene: TRBV7-2
j_gene: TRBJ1-5
CDR3aa: CASSFVGDQPQHF

v_gene: TRBV5-4
j_gene: TRBJ1-6
CDR3aa: CASSLGGNTSPLHF

v_gene: TRBV6-1
j_gene: TRBJ1-5
CDR3aa: CASNIRLQPQHF

v_gene: TRBV5-1
j_gene: TRBJ2-2
CDR3aa: CASSLKGAPGELFF

v_gene: TRBV7-6
j_gene: TRBJ1-6
CDR3aa: CASSSWTGEALHF

v_gene: TRBV18
j_gene: TRBJ2-5
CDR3aa: CASSLKTGGAGETQYF

v_gene: TRBV4-1
j_gene: TRBJ2-3
CDR3aa: CASSRDGGTDTQYF

v_gene: TRBV4-1
j_gene: TRBJ2-1
CDR3aa: CASSQVAQGFGEQFF

v_gene: TRBV7-8
j_gene: TRBJ2-2
CDR3aa: CASSLARSGELFF

v_gene: TRBV5-4
j_gene: TRBJ1-4
CDR3aa: CASSLESGVKLGKLFF

v_gene: TRBV19
j_gene: TRBJ2-1
CDR3aa: CASSMGWGGRSYNEQFF

v_gene: TRBV4-1
j_gene: TRBJ1-3
CDR3aa: CASSPGGSGNTIYF

v_gene: TRBV6-1
j_gene: TRBJ1-5
CDR3aa: CASTQTGANQPQHF

v_gene: TRBV7-7
j_gene: TRBJ1-4
CDR3aa: CASSLGGSDEKLFF

v_gene: TRBV7-9
j_gene: TRBJ1-1
CDR3aa: CASSLLGRNTEAFF

v_gene: TRBV2
j_gene: TRBJ1-5
CDR3aa: CASSRQGGNQPQHF

v_gene: TRBV7-8
j_gene: TRBJ2-5
CDR3aa: CASSLVALLRQETQYF

v_gene: TRBV5-5
j_gene: TRBJ2-3
CDR3aa: CASSLRTGPGTDTQYF

v_gene: TRBV10-3
j_gene: TRBJ2-5
CDR3aa: CATLQGGETQYF

v_gene: TRBV5-6
j_gene: TRBJ2-1
CDR3aa: CASSHLTSGAYNEQFF

v_gene: TRBV19
j_gene: TRBJ1-1
CDR3aa: CASSKGRSGGRLAEAFF